One and the same sample provided the 7 T cell receptor beta chains below, sequenced in a study of Graves' ophthalmopathy and Graves' hyperthyroidism. From RNA, the CDR3 regions of TCR beta chains were amplified and sequenced. First-round RT-PCR with HTBI primers preceded a second-round multiplex PCR. TCRdb recomputed calls from the multiplex PCR reads with MiXCR, one row per CDR3 protein. The profile shows hundreds of thousands of distinct CDR3 sequences, about a fifth of them singletons. The source material was peripheral blood. These receptors originate from a young woman with stable Graves' hyperthyroidism. Some clones in this sample may be carry-over from other donors' samples.

Ten or more counts support this clonotype. The chain uses TRBV9 and TRBJ2-2, with 9 bases that match TRBD2. The germline V gene has CDR1 SGDLS and CDR2 YYNGEE. V shed 0 bases, J shed 6 bases, and the junction held 0 bases outside the gene matches. This CDR3 has 14 amino acids. This CDR3 reads CASSVGGRAGELFF. CDR3 nucleotide sequence: TGTGCCAGCAGCGTAGGCGGGAGGGCCGGGGAGCTGTTTTTT.

This clonotype was seen many times. The chain combines TRBV6-2 or TRBV6-3 with TRBJ1-1; 7 nucleotides line up with TRBD1. The ends lost 6 bases at V and 4 bases at J; junction bases unmatched: 2. CDR3 length equals 12 residues. The germline CDR1 and CDR2 sequences are MNHEY and SVGEGT. CDR3: CASSDRVTEAFF. The CDR3 DNA sequence: TGTGCCAGCAGCGACAGGGTCACTGAAGCTTTCTTT.

In its sample, this clonotype was seen many times. The V gene is TRBV27, the J gene TRBJ1-6, with no clear D. The length of the CDR3 is 15 residues. V was trimmed by 1 base and J by 8 bases, leaving 12 bases between them. CDR1 is MNHEY and CDR2 is SMNVEV in the germline V gene (reference sequence). CDR3 DNA sequence: TGTGCCAGCAGTTTATACGGCGGATCTCATTCACCCCTCCACTTT. Its protein product is CASSLYGGSHSPLHF.

The chain recombines TRBV25-1 with TRBJ1-1; the match to TRBD1 covers 7 bases. This CDR3 has 15 residues. Per the germline V gene, CDR1 is MGHDK and CDR2 is SYGVNS. Losses at the gene ends were 2 bases for V and 2 bases for J; bases not matched to a gene: 5. The CDR3 DNA reads TGTGCCAGCAGTGAACAAGGACAGGCCAACACTGAAGCTTTCTTT. Translated: CASSEQGQANTEAFF.

This clonotype was observed a handful of times. V usage is TRBV6-2 or TRBV6-3 and J usage is TRBJ2-6; maybe TRBD2 (5 bases). The V gene's germline CDR1 is MNHEY and CDR2 SVGEGT. The CDR3 covers 16 residues. The V gene lost 3 bases and the J gene lost 2 bases, with 11 bases spanning the gap. CDR3: CASSYEEATGANVLTF. As DNA, the CDR3 is TGTGCCAGCAGTTATGAGGAGGCAACTGGGGCCAACGTCCTGACTTTC.

This chain joins TRBV6-1 and TRBJ2-6; D might be TRBD1 (6 bases). V lost 3 bases and J lost 2, with 8 bases in between. Per germline, CDR1 MNHNS and CDR2 SASEGT. CDR3 length equals 15 residues. The CDR3 sequence: CASSEDSAGANVLTF. As DNA, the CDR3 is TGTGCCAGCAGTGAGGACAGTGCTGGGGCCAACGTCCTGACTTTC.

This clonotype was found many times. The chain carries TRBV30 and TRBJ1-2; D ambiguous. The CDR3 covers 13 residues. Trimming removed 3 bases at V and 1 base at J, with 9 bases between. Per the germline V gene, CDR1 is GTSNPN and CDR2 is SVGIG (reference sequence). This CDR3 is CAWSDMHNYGYTF. CDR3 coding DNA: TGTGCCTGGAGCGATATGCATAACTATGGCTACACCTTC.